This T cell receptor (beta chain) came from a study of response to subunit inactivated influenza vaccine. Study-wide points: Authors suggested each seasonal flu vaccination may recruit only limited numbers of new T cells.

This clonotype was detected ten times or more. Its antigen is not known. Germline V lookup: CDR1 SEHNR, CDR2 FQNEAQ (reference sequence). V gave up 1 base and J gave up 4 bases, with 17 bases separating them. This CDR3 has 17 residues. From the RT-PCR reads, TCRdb called clonotypes with MiXCR, one entry per CDR3 protein. The table records about 520,000 distinct CDR3 sequences, approximately 9.9% of them present only once. The source was PBMCs from blood, collected about 40 days after vaccination. This clonotype originated in a man in his fifties who received an inactivated influenza vaccine. The rearrangement uses TRBV7-9 and TRBJ2-1; D may be TRBD2 (7 bases). The chain's CDR3 is CASSLDMAGASYNEQFF. The CDR3 DNA is TGTGCCAGCAGCTTAGATATGGCGGGGGCTTCATACAATGAGCAGTTCTTC.